This TCR beta chain derives from a study of cytomegalovirus exposure and HLA in healthy donors. Libraries were prepared by immunoSEQ multiplex PCR; TCRdb keeps only in-frame clonotypes and omits some of them. The sample has 120,000 to 150,000 clones; about 86% are singletons. The CDR3 spans 15 residues. Trimming took 2 bases from V and 7 from J; bases not matched to a gene: 6. Germline CDR1 MDHEN, CDR2 SYDVKM. Sequenced sample: PBMCs. This receptor was identified in a man aged 18 to 29 in good health and CMV-seronegative. The genes are TRBV28 and TRBJ1-4; TRBD1 matches 8 bases. The chain's CDR3 is CASSLPRGLGEKLFF. CDR3 nucleotides: TGTGCCAGCAGTTTACCCAGGGGGCTTGGTGAAAAACTGTTTTTT.